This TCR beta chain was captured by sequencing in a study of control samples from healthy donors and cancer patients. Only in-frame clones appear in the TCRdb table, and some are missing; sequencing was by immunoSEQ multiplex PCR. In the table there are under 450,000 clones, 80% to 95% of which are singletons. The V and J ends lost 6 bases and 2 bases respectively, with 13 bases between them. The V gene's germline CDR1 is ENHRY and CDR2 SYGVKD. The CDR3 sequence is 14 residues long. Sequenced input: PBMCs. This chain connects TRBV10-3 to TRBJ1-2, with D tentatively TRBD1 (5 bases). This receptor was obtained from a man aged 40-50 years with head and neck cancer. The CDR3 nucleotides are TGTGCCATCAGCCCCGGGACTTTAAACTATGGCTACACCTTC. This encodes CAISPGTLNYGYTF.